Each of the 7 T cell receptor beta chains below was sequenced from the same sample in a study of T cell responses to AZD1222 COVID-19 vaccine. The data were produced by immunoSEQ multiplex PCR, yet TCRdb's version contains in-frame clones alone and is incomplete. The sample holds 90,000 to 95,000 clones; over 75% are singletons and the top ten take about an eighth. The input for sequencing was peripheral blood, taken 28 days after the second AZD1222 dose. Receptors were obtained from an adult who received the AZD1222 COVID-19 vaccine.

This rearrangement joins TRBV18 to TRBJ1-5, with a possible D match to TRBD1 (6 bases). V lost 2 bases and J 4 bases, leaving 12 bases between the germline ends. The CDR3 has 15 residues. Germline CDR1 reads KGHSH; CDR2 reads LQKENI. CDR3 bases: TGTGCCAGCTCACCAGGCCAGGGGAGAAATCAGCCCCAGCATTTT. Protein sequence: CASSPGQGRNQPQHF.

This chain's CDR3 is CASSMWSGQGEKLFF. CDR3 nucleotide sequence: TGTGCCAGTAGTATGTGGTCGGGGCAGGGAGAAAAACTGTTTTTT. The chain recombines TRBV19 with TRBJ1-4; D is perhaps TRBD1 (5 bases). The CDR3 is 15 residues long. Germline values: CDR1 LNHDA, CDR2 SQIVND (reference sequence). V was cut by 3 bases and J by 8 bases, with 16 bases left in between. Full variable domain (remainder filled in from reference TRBV19 and TRBJ1-4): DGGITQSPKYLFRKEGQNVTLSCEQNLNHDAMYWYRQDPGQGLRLIYYSQIVNDFQKGDIAEGYSVSREKKESFPLTVTSAQKNPTAFYLCASSMWSGQGEKLFFGSGTQLSVL.

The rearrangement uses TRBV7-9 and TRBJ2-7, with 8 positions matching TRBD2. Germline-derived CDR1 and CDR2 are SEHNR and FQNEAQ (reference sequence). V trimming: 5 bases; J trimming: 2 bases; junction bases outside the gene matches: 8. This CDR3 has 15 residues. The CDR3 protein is CASSGSGRAPYEQYF. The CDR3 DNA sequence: TGTGCCAGCAGCGGGAGCGGGAGAGCCCCCTACGAGCAGTACTTC.

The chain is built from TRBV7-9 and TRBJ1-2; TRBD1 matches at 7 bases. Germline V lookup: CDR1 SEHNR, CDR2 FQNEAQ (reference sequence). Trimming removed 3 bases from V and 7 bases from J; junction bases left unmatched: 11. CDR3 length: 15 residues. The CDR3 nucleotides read TGTGCCAGCAGCTTTGAACAGACAGGGAGGGTTGGCTACACCTTC. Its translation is CASSFEQTGRVGYTF.

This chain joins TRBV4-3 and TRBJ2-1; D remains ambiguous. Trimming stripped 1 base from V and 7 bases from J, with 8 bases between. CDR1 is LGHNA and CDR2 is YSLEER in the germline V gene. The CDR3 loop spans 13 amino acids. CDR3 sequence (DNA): TGCGCCAGCAGCCAAGGGGAAAGAAATGAGCAGTTCTTC. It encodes CASSQGERNEQFF.

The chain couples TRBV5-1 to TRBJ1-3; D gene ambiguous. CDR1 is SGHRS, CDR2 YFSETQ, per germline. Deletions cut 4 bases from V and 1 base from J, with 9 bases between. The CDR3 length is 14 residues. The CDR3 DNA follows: TGCGCCAGCAGCGAACCCGAGTCTGGAAACACCATATATTTT. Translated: CASSEPESGNTIYF.

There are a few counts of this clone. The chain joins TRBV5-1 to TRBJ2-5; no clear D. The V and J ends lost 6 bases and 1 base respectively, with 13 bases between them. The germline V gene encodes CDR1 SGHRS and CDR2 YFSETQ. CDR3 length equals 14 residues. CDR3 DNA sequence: TGCGCCAGCACTCCGGGTGGCAGCCAAGAGACCCAGTACTTC. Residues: CASTPGGSQETQYF.